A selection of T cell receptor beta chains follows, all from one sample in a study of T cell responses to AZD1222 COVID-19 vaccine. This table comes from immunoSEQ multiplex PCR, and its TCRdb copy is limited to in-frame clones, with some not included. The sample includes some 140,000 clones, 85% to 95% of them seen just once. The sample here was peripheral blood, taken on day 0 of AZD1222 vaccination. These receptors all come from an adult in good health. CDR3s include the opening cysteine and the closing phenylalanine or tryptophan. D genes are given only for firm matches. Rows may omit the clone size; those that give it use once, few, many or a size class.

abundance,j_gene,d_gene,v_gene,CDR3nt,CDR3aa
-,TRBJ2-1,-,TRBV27,TGTGCCAGCAGTTTAGGCTACAATGAGCAGTTCTTC,CASSLGYNEQFF
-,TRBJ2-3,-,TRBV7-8,TGTGCCAGCAGCGGGACACGAGTCACAGATACGCAGTATTTT,CASSGTRVTDTQYF
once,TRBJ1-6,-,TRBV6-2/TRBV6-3,TGTGCCAGCAGTAAGGACGGATATAATTCACCCCTCCACTTT,CASSKDGYNSPLHF
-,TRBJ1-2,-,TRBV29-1,TGCAGCGTTCTGACGGGGTTAGTCGGCTACACCTTC,CSVLTGLVGYTF
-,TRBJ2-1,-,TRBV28,TGTGCCAGCAGTTTTGTGGGAGTTGAGCAGTTCTTC,CASSFVGVEQFF
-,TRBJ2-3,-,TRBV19,TGTGCCAGTAGTATATGGGGGACTAGCACAGATACGCAGTATTTT,CASSIWGTSTDTQYF
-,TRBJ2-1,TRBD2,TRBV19,TGTGCCAGTAGCCCTGTGACTAGCGGGGGCTCCAATGAACAGTTCTTC,CASSPVTSGGSNEQFF
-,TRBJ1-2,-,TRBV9,TGTGCCAGCAGCGTAGTAGGAACAGGGCGCGGCTACACCTTC,CASSVVGTGRGYTF
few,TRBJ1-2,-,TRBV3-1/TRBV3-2,TGTGCCAGCAGCCTCAAAATGGGGTCAGGGAACACCTTC,CASSLKMGSGNTF
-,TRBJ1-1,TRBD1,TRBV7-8,TGTGCCAGCAGCTCCCGGACAGGGTCGGACACTGAAGCTTTCTTT,CASSSRTGSDTEAFF
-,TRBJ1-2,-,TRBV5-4,TGTGCCAGCAGCTTGGCGTCAGGGTTTGGCTACACCTTC,CASSLASGFGYTF
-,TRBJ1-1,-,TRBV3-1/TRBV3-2,TGTGCCAGCAGCCAATCCCGGGGACCTGAAGCTTTCTTT,CASSQSRGPEAFF
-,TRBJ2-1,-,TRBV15,TGTGCCACCAATTCCTACAATGAGCAGTTCTTC,CATNSYNEQFF
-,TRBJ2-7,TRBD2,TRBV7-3,TGTGCCAGCAGCCCAAGCGGGAGTTACGAGCAGTACTTC,CASSPSGSYEQYF
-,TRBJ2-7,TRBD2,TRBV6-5,TGTGCCAGCAGTTACTCGACTAGCACCCCCTACGAGCAGTACTTC,CASSYSTSTPYEQYF
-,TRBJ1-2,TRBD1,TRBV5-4,TGTGCCAGCAGCTCCACGACAGGGGGAGGGTATGGCTACACCTTC,CASSSTTGGGYGYTF
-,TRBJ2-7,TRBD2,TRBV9,TGTGCCAGCAGCGTGAGCGGGGGGTACGAGCAGTACTTC,CASSVSGGYEQYF
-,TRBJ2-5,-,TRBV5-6,TGTGCCAGCAGCTTGGGCCCGTTCGTTGGGGAGACCCAGTACTTC,CASSLGPFVGETQYF
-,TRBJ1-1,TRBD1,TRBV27,TGTGCCAGCAGTGAACTCCCGGGACAGGGGGGCCCTGAAGCTTTCTTT,CASSELPGQGGPEAFF
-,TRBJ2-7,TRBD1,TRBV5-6,TGTGCCAGCAGCTCTCCAGGGGGCTTATACGAGCAGTACTTC,CASSSPGGLYEQYF
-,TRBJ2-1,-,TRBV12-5,TGTGCTAGTGGTTTTGCCTCCTACAATGAGCAGTTCTTC,CASGFASYNEQFF
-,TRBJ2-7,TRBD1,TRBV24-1,TGTGCCACCAGTGACGCGAGGACAGGGGGACCCTACGAGCAGTACTTC,CATSDARTGGPYEQYF
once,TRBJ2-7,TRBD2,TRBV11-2,TGTGCCAGCAGCTTAGGGGGGAGGGCCTACGAGCAGTACTTC,CASSLGGRAYEQYF
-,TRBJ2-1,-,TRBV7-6,TGTGCCAGCAGCTTATCTGGCGCCCATGAGCAGTTCTTC,CASSLSGAHEQFF
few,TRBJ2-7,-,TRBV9,TGTGCCAGCAGCGTAGATCCTAGCTCCTACGAGCAGTACTTC,CASSVDPSSYEQYF
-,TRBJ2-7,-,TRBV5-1,TGCGCCAGCAGCTTGAATGCGGGATCCTACGAGCAGTACTTC,CASSLNAGSYEQYF
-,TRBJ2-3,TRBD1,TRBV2,TGTGCCAGCAGCGACGACAGGGGGAGCACAGATACGCAGTATTTT,CASSDDRGSTDTQYF
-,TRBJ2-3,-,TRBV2,TGTGCCAGTCAATACAGGCCTCAGGCAGATACGCAGTATTTT,CASQYRPQADTQYF
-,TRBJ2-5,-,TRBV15,TGTGCCACCAGCAGAGACCCCCCAGGGGTAGAGACCCAGTACTTC,CATSRDPPGVETQYF
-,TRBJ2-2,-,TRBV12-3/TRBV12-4,TGTGCCAGCAGCCCCCGGGGCACCGGGGAGCTGTTTTTT,CASSPRGTGELFF
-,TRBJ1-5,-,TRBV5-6,TGTGCCAGCAGCTTGTCCGGGCTCTTTGTCAATCAGCCCCAGCATTTT,CASSLSGLFVNQPQHF
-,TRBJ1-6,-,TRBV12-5,TGTGCTAGTGCCGAGGACGGAGACTATAATTCACCCCTCCACTTT,CASAEDGDYNSPLHF
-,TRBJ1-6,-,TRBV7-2,TGTGCCAGCACCCAAAGTAGTAATTCACCCCTCCACTTT,CASTQSSNSPLHF
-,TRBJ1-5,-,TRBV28,TGTGCCAGCAGCCGTTACAGGGTGACCCAGCATTTT,CASSRYRVTQHF
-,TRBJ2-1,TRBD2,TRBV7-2,TGTGCCAGCAGCTTAAGGGGGCAGTGGACTAGCGCTAACAATGAGCAGTTCTTC,CASSLRGQWTSANNEQFF
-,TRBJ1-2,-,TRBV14,TGTGCCAGCAGCCACACTCGGGGGCCGGGGTATGGCTACACCTTC,CASSHTRGPGYGYTF
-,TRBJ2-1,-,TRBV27,TGTGCCAGCAGTTTATCCCTTCCCGGTGAGCAGTTCTTC,CASSLSLPGEQFF